The 21 T cell receptor beta chains below were found in one sample sequenced in a study of blood T cell repertoires in COVID-19. Produced via immunoSEQ multiplex PCR; TCRdb's table is partial and in-frame only. The sample contains around 37,000 clones, approximately 69% of which appear only once. Material for sequencing was peripheral blood. Receptors were obtained from a man aged 70 or older with COVID-19, enrolled during active disease.

The CDR3 nucleotides are TGTGCCAGCAGTTACTCCAGGGCAGGGAGGAACACCATATATTTT. It encodes CASSYSRAGRNTIYF. This rearrangement joins TRBV6-5 to TRBJ1-3; TRBD1 might be the D (5 bases). The CDR3 totals 15 residues. Germline CDR1 and CDR2: MNHEY and SVGAGI. Trimming removed 0 bases at V and 7 bases at J, with 13 bases between.

The chain has TRBV29-1 and TRBJ1-1; 9 bases match TRBD1. The CDR3 extends over 13 amino acids. Trimming took 7 bases from V and 0 from J; bases not matched to a gene: 3. The germline CDR1 and CDR2 sequences are SQVTM and ANQGSEA. For the CDR3, the DNA is TGCAGCGGGACAGGGGACATGAACACTGAAGCTTTCTTT. Its protein product is CSGTGDMNTEAFF.

CDR3 sequence: CASSQEEGQENTEAFF. The CDR3 DNA is TGTGCCAGCAGCCAGGAAGAGGGACAGGAAAACACTGAAGCTTTCTTT. This rearrangement joins TRBV4-2 to TRBJ1-1, with 8 bases lining up with TRBD1. The V gene end was trimmed by 3 bases and the J gene end by 2 bases; junction bases not matched to a gene: 8. The CDR3 sequence is 16 residues long. CDR1 is LGHNA, CDR2 YNFKEQ, per germline.

V is TRBV18 and J is TRBJ2-5; 8 bases agree with TRBD2. This CDR3 is built from 13 residues. V dropped 5 bases and J dropped 5; count of bases not matched to a gene: 4. Germline lookup yields CDR1 KGHSH and CDR2 LQKENI. This chain's CDR3 is CASSGTSLETQYF. DNA for the CDR3: TGTGCCAGCTCAGGGACTAGTTTGGAGACCCAGTACTTC. The full variable domain, its missing parts supplied by reference TRBV18 and TRBJ2-5, is NAGVMQNPRHLVRRRGQEARLRCSPMKGHSHVYWYRQLPEEGLKFMVYLQKENIIDESGMPKERFSAEFPKEGPSILRIQQVVRGDSAAYFCASSGTSLETQYFGPGTRLLVL.

This clone appeared a few times. The chain has TRBV4-1 and TRBJ2-2; tentatively, D is TRBD1 (7 bases). V was clipped by 4 bases and J by 5 bases, with 17 bases between them. Looked up from germline, CDR1 is MGHRA and CDR2 is YSYEKL. The CDR3 has 16 residues. The CDR3 reads CASSPSDRRGTGELFF. CDR3 DNA: TGCGCCAGCAGCCCCTCGGACAGGAGGGGAACCGGGGAGCTGTTTTTT.

The chain recombines TRBV7-9 with TRBJ2-2; a possible D gene is TRBD2 (5 bases). CDR3 length: 13 residues. The V end lost 4 bases, the J end lost 4 bases, and 7 bases lay between the germline ends. Germline V gene data show CDR1 as SEHNR and CDR2 as FQNEAQ (reference sequence). This CDR3 is CASSSDFTGELFF. The CDR3 nucleotides are TGTGCCAGCAGCTCGGACTTCACCGGGGAGCTGTTTTTT.

This clone was observed a handful of times. Other DNA sequences in this specimen translate into the identical CDR3. The CDR3 sequence: CASSLGTGIDSNQPQHF. In nucleotides, the CDR3 is TGTGCCAGCAGCTTAGGTACAGGGATCGATAGCAATCAGCCCCAGCATTTT. The chain employs TRBV11-2 and TRBJ1-5, with TRBD1 as a possible D gene (6 bases). The CDR3 covers 17 residues. V gave up 1 base and J gave up 0 bases, with 13 bases separating them. In germline, CDR1 is SGHAT, CDR2 FQNNGV.

J is TRBJ1-4 and V is TRBV5-1, with D possibly TRBD1 on 5 matching bases. V lost 3 bases and J 1 base, leaving 10 bases between the germline ends. This CDR3 region has 15 residues. CDR1 and CDR2 (germline): SGHRS, YFSETQ. Here the CDR3 reads CASSSGHLTNEKLFF. The CDR3 bases are TGCGCCAGCAGCTCCGGACACCTAACTAATGAAAAACTGTTTTTT.

This clone was detected only a few times. The chain is built from TRBV7-9 and TRBJ1-1; 9 bases are a match to TRBD1. In germline, CDR1 is SEHNR, CDR2 FQNEAQ (reference sequence). CDR3 length: 14 amino acids. V gave up 7 bases and J gave up 3 bases; unmatched junction bases: 6. The CDR3 region has the DNA TGTGCCAGCACCCCGGACAGGGGCGACACTGAAGCTTTCTTT. Translating it yields CASTPDRGDTEAFF.

The rearrangement joins TRBV19 to TRBJ1-5, with D possibly being TRBD1 (5 bases). The CDR3 contains 12 residues. V gave up 6 bases and J gave up 11 bases, with 14 bases separating them. CDR1 is LNHDA, CDR2 SQIVND, per germline (reference sequence). CDR3 nucleotide sequence: TGTGCCAGTAGCGATCGGGGGTTCACCCAGCATTTT. Protein product: CASSDRGFTQHF.

The chain couples TRBV6-5 to TRBJ1-5; D ambiguous. Trimming removed 6 bases from V and 9 bases from J, with 15 bases in between. CDR1 MNHEY and CDR2 SVGAGI come from the germline V gene. The CDR3 has 13 residues. The CDR3 here is CASSTSTLRPQHF. In nucleotides, the CDR3 is TGTGCCAGCAGCACCTCCACCCTACGGCCCCAGCATTTT.

This clone was seen only once. This sequence joins TRBV18 and TRBJ1-5, with D perhaps TRBD1 (5 bases). The length of the CDR3 is 13 residues. Germline loops: CDR1 KGHSH, CDR2 LQKENI. Trimming removed 4 bases at V and 4 bases at J, with 8 bases between. The CDR3 bases are TGTGCCAGCTCACGGACACCGAATCAGCCCCAGCATTTT. Encoded protein: CASSRTPNQPQHF. Together with reference TRBV18 and TRBJ1-5, the CDR3 gives the full variable domain: NAGVMQNPRHLVRRRGQEARLRCSPMKGHSHVYWYRQLPEEGLKFMVYLQKENIIDESGMPKERFSAEFPKEGPSILRIQQVVRGDSAAYFCASSRTPNQPQHFGDGTRLSIL.

This clone came up once. The chain recombines TRBV3-1 (or the pseudogene TRBV3-2) with TRBJ1-2; D remains unclear. The germline V gene has CDR1 LGHDT and CDR2 YNNKEL (reference sequence). Trimming took 3 bases from V and 8 from J, leaving 10 bases between them. The CDR3 is 12 residues long. The CDR3 sequence is CASSHSGEGYTF. The CDR3 coding sequence is TGTGCCAGCAGCCATTCCGGGGAAGGCTACACCTTC.

This chain joins TRBV4-2 and TRBJ2-4; TRBD1 matches 8 bases. V gave up 0 bases and J gave up 4 bases; unmatched junction bases: 11. This CDR3 has 18 amino acids. Looked up from germline, CDR1 is LGHNA and CDR2 is YNFKEQ. CDR3 residues: CASSQDPIDRGAKNIQYF. The CDR3 coding sequence is TGTGCCAGCAGCCAAGATCCCATTGACAGGGGAGCAAAAAACATTCAGTACTTC.

This clone was picked up one time. V gene TRBV2 combines with J gene TRBJ1-1, with TRBD1 identical over 10 bases. The CDR3 loop spans 12 amino acids. The germline CDR1 and CDR2 sequences are SNHLY and FYNNEI. The V segment lost 11 bases and the J segment 4 bases; nucleotides outside the gene matches: 4. The CDR3 is CAGGQGVTEAFF. CDR3 DNA sequence: TGTGCCGGAGGACAGGGGGTCACTGAAGCTTTCTTT.

This chain links TRBV5-1 with TRBJ2-3; 7 nucleotides line up with TRBD2. There are 15 residues in the CDR3. Germline V gene lookup returns CDR1 SGHRS and CDR2 YFSETQ. Trimming removed 3 bases from V and 4 bases from J; junction bases left unmatched: 8. The chain's CDR3 is CASSSFGGGADTQYF. DNA for the CDR3: TGCGCCAGCAGCTCTTTCGGCGGGGGAGCAGATACGCAGTATTTT.

The V call is TRBV24-1, the J call TRBJ2-7, with D possibly being TRBD2 (6 bases). The V end was cut by 1 base, the J end by 7 bases, with 13 bases between. The CDR3 contains 14 residues. Germline CDR1 KGHDR, CDR2 SFDVKD. CDR3 in amino acids: CATSDFHRGMEQYF. In nucleotides, the CDR3 is TGTGCCACCAGTGATTTCCATCGGGGGATGGAGCAGTACTTC.

The CDR3 nucleotides are TGTGCCAGCAGTCTTACCTCGGACGAGCAGTACTTC. Translating gives CASSLTSDEQYF. The chain combines TRBV12-3 or TRBV12-4 with TRBJ2-7; D unclear. The CDR3 runs 12 residues. V was clipped by 5 bases and J by 5 bases, with 10 bases between them.

This clone was detected only once. This rearrangement joins TRBV5-1 to TRBJ1-2; no definite D call. This CDR3 comprises 15 residues. The germline CDR1 and CDR2 sequences are SGHRS and YFSETQ. The V end was cut by 4 bases, the J end by 5 bases, with 18 bases between. This CDR3 reads CASSPTARPDYGYTF. The CDR3 DNA sequence: TGCGCCAGCAGCCCTACAGCCAGACCGGATTATGGCTACACCTTC.

This chain uses TRBV5-5 with TRBJ1-5; D perhaps matches TRBD1 (6 bases). Between the trimmed V and J ends, which lost 0 bases and 4 bases, there was a span of 14 bases. The CDR3 totals 16 residues. Germline-derived CDR1 and CDR2 are SGHKS and YYEKEE (reference sequence). CDR3: CASSLAGVELNQPQHF. The CDR3 nucleotides are TGTGCCAGCAGCTTGGCAGGGGTCGAACTTAATCAGCCCCAGCATTTT.

This clone occurred a few times. This rearrangement joins TRBV19 to TRBJ2-7, with 7 bases lining up with TRBD2. Per the germline V gene, CDR1 is LNHDA and CDR2 is SQIVND (reference sequence). J lost 2 bases, V lost 4 bases, and 8 bases had no gene match. CDR3 length equals 15 residues. The CDR3 loop reads CASSTFGGSPYEQYF. The CDR3 DNA reads as TGTGCCAGTAGTACGTTTGGCGGGAGCCCCTACGAGCAGTACTTC.